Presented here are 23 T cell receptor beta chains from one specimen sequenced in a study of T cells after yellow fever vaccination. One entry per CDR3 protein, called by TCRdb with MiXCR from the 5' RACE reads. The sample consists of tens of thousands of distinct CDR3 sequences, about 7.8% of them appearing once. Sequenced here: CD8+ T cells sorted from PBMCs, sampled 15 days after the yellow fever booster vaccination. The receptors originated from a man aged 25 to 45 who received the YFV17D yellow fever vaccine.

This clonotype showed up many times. CDR3 protein: CASSLGFIYEQYF. The CDR3 DNA reads TGTGCCAGCAGCTTAGGTTTCATCTACGAGCAGTACTTC. The chain links TRBV7-2 to TRBJ2-7; no firm D call. The CDR3 loop spans 13 amino acids. The V gene's germline CDR1 is SGHTA and CDR2 FQGNSA. V was pared by 1 base and J by 3 bases, with 7 bases between.

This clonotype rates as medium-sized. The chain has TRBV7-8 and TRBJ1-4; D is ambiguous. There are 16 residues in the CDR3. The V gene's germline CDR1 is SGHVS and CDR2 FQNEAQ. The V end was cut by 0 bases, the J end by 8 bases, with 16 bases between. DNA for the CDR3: TGTGCCAGCAGCTTAGCGGGTTCCACAGTGAGGGAAAAACTGTTTTTT. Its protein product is CASSLAGSTVREKLFF.

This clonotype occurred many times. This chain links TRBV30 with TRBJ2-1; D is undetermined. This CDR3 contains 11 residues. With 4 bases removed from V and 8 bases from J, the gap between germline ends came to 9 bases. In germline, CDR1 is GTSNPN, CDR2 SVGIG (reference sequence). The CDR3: CAWTNRDEQFF. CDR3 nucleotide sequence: TGTGCCTGGACGAATCGGGATGAGCAGTTCTTC.

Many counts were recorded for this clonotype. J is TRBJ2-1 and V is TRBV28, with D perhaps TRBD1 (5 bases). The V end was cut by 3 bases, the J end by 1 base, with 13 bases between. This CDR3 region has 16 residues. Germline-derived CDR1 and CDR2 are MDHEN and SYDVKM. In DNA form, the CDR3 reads TGTGCCAGCAGTTTCCCCGACAGCTTATCCTACAATGAGCAGTTCTTC. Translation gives CASSFPDSLSYNEQFF.

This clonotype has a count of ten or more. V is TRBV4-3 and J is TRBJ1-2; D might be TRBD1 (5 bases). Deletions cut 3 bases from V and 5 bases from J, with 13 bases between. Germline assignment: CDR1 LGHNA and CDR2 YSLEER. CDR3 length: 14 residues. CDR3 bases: TGCGCCAGCAGCCATGTTGGAGGGACGTATGGCTACACCTTC. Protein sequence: CASSHVGGTYGYTF.

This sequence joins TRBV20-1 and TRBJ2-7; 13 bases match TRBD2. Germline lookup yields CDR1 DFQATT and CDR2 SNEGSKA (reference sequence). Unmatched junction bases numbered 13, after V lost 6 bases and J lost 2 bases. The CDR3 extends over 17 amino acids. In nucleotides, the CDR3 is TGCAGTGCCCAGACTAGCGGGAGGCCTCTGTTCCCCTACGAGCAGTACTTC. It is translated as CSAQTSGRPLFPYEQYF.

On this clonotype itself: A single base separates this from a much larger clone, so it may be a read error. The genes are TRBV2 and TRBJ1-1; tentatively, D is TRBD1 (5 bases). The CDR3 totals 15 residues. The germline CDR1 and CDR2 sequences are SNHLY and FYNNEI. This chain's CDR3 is CTSSNRVTGNTEAFF. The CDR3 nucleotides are TGTACCAGCTCGAACCGAGTTACAGGGAACACTGAAGCTTTCTTT.

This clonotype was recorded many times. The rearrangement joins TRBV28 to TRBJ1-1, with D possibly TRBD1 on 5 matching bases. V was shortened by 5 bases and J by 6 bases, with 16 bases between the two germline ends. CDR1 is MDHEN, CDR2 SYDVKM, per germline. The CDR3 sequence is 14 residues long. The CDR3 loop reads CASSPLTRGPEAFF. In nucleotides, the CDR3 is TGTGCCAGCAGTCCCCTCACAAGGGGCCCTGAAGCTTTCTTT.

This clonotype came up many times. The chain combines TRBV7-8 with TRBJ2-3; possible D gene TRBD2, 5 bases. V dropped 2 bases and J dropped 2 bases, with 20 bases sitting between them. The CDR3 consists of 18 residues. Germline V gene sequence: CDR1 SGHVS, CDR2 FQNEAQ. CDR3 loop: CASSLHTGNNPYTDTQYF. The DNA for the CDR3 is TGTGCCAGCAGCTTACATACGGGGAATAATCCATACACAGATACGCAGTATTTT.

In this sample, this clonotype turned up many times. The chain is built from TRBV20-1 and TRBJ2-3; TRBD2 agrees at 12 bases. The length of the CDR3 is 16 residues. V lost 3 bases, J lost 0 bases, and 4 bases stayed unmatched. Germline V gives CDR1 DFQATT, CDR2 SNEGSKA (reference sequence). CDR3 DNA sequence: TGCAGTGCTAGGGAGACTAGCGGGAGAAGCACAGATACGCAGTATTTT. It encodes CSARETSGRSTDTQYF.

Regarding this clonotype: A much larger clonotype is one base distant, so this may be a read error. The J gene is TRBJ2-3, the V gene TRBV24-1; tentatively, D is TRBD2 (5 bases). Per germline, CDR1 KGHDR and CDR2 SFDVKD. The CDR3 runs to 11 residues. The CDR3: CANSYGSTQYF. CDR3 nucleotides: TGTGCCAACAGTTATGGGAGTACGCAGTATTTT.

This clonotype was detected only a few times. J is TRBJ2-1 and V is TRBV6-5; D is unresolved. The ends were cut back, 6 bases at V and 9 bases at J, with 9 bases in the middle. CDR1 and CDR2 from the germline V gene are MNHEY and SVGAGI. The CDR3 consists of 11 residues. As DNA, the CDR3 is TGTGCCAGCAGCCCGGGTTTTGAGCAGTTCTTC. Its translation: CASSPGFEQFF.

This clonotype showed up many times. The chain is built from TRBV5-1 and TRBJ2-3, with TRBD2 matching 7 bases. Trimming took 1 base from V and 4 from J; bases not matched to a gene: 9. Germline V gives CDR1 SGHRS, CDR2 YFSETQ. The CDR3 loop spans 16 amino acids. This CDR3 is CASSLSQRGGPDTQYF. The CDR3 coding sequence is TGCGCCAGCAGCTTGTCCCAGCGGGGAGGCCCAGATACGCAGTATTTT.

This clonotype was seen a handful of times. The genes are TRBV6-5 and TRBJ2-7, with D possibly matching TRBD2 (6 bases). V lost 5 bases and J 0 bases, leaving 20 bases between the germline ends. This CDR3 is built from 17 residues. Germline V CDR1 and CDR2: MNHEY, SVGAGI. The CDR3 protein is CASSLGTPRLSSYEQYF. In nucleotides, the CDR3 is TGTGCCAGCAGTCTCGGGACTCCACGCCTGAGCTCCTACGAGCAGTACTTC.

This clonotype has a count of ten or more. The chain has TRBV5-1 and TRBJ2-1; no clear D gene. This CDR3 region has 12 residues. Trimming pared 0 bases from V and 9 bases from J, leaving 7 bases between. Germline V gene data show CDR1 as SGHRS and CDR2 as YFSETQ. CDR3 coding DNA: TGCGCCAGCAGCTTGGGAGGATTTGAGCAGTTCTTC. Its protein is CASSLGGFEQFF.

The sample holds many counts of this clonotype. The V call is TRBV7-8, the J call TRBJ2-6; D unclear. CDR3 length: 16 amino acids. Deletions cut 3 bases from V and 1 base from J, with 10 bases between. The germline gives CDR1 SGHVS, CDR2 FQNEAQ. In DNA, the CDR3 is TGTGCCAGCAGCTTGCATGGGAAGTCTGGGGCCAACGTCCTGACTTTC. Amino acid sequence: CASSLHGKSGANVLTF.

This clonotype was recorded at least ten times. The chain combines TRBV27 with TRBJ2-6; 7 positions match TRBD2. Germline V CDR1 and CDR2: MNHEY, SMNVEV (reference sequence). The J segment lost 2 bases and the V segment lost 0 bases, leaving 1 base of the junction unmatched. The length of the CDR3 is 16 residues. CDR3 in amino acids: CASSLSAGAGANVLTF. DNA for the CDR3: TGTGCCAGCAGTTTATCGGCGGGGGCTGGGGCCAACGTCCTGACTTTC.

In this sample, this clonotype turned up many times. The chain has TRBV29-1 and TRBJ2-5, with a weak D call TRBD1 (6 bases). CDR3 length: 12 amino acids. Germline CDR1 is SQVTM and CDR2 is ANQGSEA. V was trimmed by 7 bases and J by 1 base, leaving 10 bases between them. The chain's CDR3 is CSDGTTQETQYF. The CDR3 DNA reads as TGCAGCGATGGGACAACCCAAGAGACCCAGTACTTC.

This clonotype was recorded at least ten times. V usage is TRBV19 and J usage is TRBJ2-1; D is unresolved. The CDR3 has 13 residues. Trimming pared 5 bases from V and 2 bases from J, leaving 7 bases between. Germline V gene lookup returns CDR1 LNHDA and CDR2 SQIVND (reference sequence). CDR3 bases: TGTGCCAGTAGTTACCGGGCCTACAATGAGCAGTTCTTC. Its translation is CASSYRAYNEQFF.

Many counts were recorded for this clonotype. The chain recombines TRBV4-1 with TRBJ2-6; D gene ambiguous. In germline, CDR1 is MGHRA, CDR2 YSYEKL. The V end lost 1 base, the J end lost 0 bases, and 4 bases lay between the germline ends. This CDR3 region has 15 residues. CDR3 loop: CASSQVGSGANVLTF. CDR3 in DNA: TGCGCCAGCAGCCAAGTGGGCTCTGGGGCCAACGTCCTGACTTTC.

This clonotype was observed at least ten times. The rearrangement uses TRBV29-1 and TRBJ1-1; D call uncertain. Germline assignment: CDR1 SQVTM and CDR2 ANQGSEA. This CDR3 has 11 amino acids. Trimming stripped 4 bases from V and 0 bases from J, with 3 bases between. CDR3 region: CSVVVNTEAFF. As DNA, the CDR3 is TGCAGCGTTGTAGTGAACACTGAAGCTTTCTTT. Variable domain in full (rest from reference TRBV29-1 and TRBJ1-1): SAVISQKPSRDICQRGTSLTIQCQVDSQVTMMFWYRQQPGQSLTLIATANQGSEATYESGFVIDKFPISRPNLTFSTLTVSNMSPEDSSIYLCSVVVNTEAFFGQGTRLTVV.

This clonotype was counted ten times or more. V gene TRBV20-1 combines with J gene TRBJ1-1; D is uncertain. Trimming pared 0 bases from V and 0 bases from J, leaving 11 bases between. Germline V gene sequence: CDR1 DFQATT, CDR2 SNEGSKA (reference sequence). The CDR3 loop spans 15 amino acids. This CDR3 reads CSAREGAYMNTEAFF. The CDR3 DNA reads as TGCAGTGCTAGAGAGGGCGCATACATGAACACTGAAGCTTTCTTT.

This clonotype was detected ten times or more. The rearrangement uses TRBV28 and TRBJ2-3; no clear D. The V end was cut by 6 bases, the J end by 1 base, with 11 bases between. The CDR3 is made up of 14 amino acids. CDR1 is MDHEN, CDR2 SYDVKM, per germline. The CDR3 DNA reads TGTGCCAGCAGCCTCATCGAGGGCACAGATACGCAGTATTTT. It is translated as CASSLIEGTDTQYF.